Included here is one T cell receptor (beta chain) sequence, with context. This sample is drawn from a study of shared clonotypes between healthy human individuals. Only in-frame clones appear in the TCRdb table, and some are missing; sequencing was by immunoSEQ multiplex PCR. The table includes about a million clones, approximately 75% detected once. Trimming removed 10 bases from V and 7 bases from J; junction bases left unmatched: 5. This CDR3 has 12 amino acids. CDR1 and CDR2 from the germline V gene are ENHRY and SYGVKD. The chain carries TRBV10-3 and TRBJ2-1; 9 bases line up with TRBD1. This clonotype was obtained from a young man in good health. Some clones in this sample may be carry-over from other donors' samples. Sequencing was done on a sample of memory CD4+ T cells from PBMCs. Subset reported: CD45RA-negative fraction. The CDR3 bases are TGTGCCAAACAGGGGGCGAGGAATGAGCAGTTCTTC. This codes for CAKQGARNEQFF.